These 29 T cell receptor beta chains came from one sample sequenced in a study of T cells in Graves' hyperthyroidism and ophthalmopathy. RNA transcripts provided the source from which TCR beta CDR3 regions were amplified. Using the HTBI primer set, a first-round RT-PCR was run on the TCR CDR3. MiXCR, applied by TCRdb to the multiplex PCR reads, yields one record per CDR3 protein. This sample has roughly 180,000 distinct CDR3 sequences, with about 17% found just once. The sequencing input was blood. The receptors were sampled from a woman aged 45-60 years with Graves' hyperthyroidism.

The rearrangement joins TRBV20-1 to TRBJ1-6; 12 bases match TRBD1. The V and J ends lost 5 bases and 8 bases, in that order; junction bases with no gene match: 10. Germline-derived CDR1 and CDR2 are DFQATT and SNEGSKA (reference sequence). The CDR3 consists of 16 residues. The CDR3 bases are TGCAGTGCTCGTGGGACAGGGGGCTCAAGGTATTCACCCCTCCACTTT. Its translation: CSARGTGGSRYSPLHF.

Remarks on this clonotype: This may be a read error, as it is one base from a much larger clone. The chain links TRBV18 to TRBJ1-1; tentative D call: TRBD1 (5 bases). The CDR3 extends over 14 amino acids. Germline V CDR1 and CDR2: KGHSH, LQKENI. The CDR3 sequence is CASSLNRDHTGAFF. CDR3 coding DNA: TGTGCCAGCTCATTGAACCGGGACCACACTGGAGCTTTCTTT. Complete variable domain (other parts from reference TRBV18 and TRBJ1-1): NAGVMQNPRHLVRRRGQEARLRCSPMKGHSHVYWYRQLPEEGLKFMVYLQKENIIDESGMPKERFSAEFPKEGPSILRIQQVVRGDSAAYFCASSLNRDHTGAFFGQGTRLTVV.

This clonotype was counted at least ten times. The chain couples TRBV20-1 to TRBJ1-1, with D unclear. The V gene's germline CDR1 is DFQATT and CDR2 SNEGSKA (reference sequence). The V and J ends lost 1 base and 11 bases respectively, with 5 bases between them. This CDR3 comprises 9 residues. Written as DNA, the CDR3 is TGCAGTGCTAGAGCACAGGCTTTCTTT. It codes for CSARAQAFF.

This clonotype was observed at least ten times. V is TRBV20-1 and J is TRBJ1-2; TRBD1 aligns across 10 bases. This CDR3 spans 12 amino acids. The V and J ends lost 5 bases and 4 bases, in that order; junction bases with no gene match: 1. Looked up from germline, CDR1 is DFQATT and CDR2 is SNEGSKA (reference sequence). The CDR3 nucleotides read TGCAGTGCTTGGACAGGGGGCTATGGCTACACCTTC. It yields the protein CSAWTGGYGYTF.

V gene TRBV5-6 combines with J gene TRBJ2-5, with TRBD1 matching over 10 bases. J gave up 5 bases and V 3 bases, and 7 bases lay outside the gene matches. Germline CDR1 and CDR2: SGHDT and YYEEEE. The CDR3 loop spans 15 amino acids. CDR3 DNA sequence: TGTGCCAGCAGCTGGCCGACAGGGGGCGGGGAGACCCAGTACTTC. It encodes CASSWPTGGGETQYF.

The V call is TRBV18, the J call TRBJ2-7; a weak D match, TRBD2 (6 bases). The CDR3 contains 14 residues. The V end was cut by 5 bases, the J end by 1 base, with 12 bases between. Germline V gene lookup returns CDR1 KGHSH and CDR2 LQKENI. CDR3 protein: CASSISGTSYEQYF. DNA for the CDR3: TGTGCCAGCTCAATCTCCGGGACTTCCTACGAGCAGTACTTC.

This clonotype was recorded many times. The chain combines TRBV18 with TRBJ1-2, with D unclear. The CDR3 totals 15 residues. CDR1 and CDR2 from the germline V gene are KGHSH and LQKENI. Trimming left V 6 bases short and J 8 bases short, with 22 bases between. CDR3 region: CASSPLEGIASGYTF. CDR3 nucleotides: TGTGCCAGCTCCCCCCTGGAGGGAATAGCCAGCGGCTACACCTTC.

This clonotype was detected ten times or more. The chain is built from TRBV13 and TRBJ2-2; the D gene is possibly TRBD2 (5 bases). V shed 2 bases and J shed 4 bases, with 17 bases lying between them. This CDR3 is 17 amino acids long. Germline V gene data show CDR1 as PRHDT and CDR2 as FYEKMQ (reference sequence). CDR3 protein: CASSLNGPSPSTGELFF. The CDR3 coding sequence is TGTGCCAGCAGCTTAAACGGTCCTAGCCCCAGCACCGGGGAGCTGTTTTTT.

This clonotype was detected many times. The gene calls are TRBV20-1 and TRBJ2-4, with 7 bases fitting TRBD1. This CDR3 has 15 amino acids. CDR1 is DFQATT and CDR2 is SNEGSKA in the germline V gene (reference sequence). J was trimmed by 10 bases and V by 5 bases; bases with no gene match: 17. CDR3 residues: CSAGGRQGPRGIQYF. Written as DNA, the CDR3 is TGCAGTGCTGGTGGGAGACAGGGACCGCGAGGAATTCAGTACTTC.

This clonotype was counted ten times or more. This chain uses TRBV10-1 with TRBJ1-2; D is possibly TRBD1 (5 bases). The length of the CDR3 is 12 residues. Trimming removed 6 bases at V and 7 bases at J, with 12 bases between. CDR1 is WNHNN, CDR2 SYGVQD, per germline (reference sequence). This CDR3 reads CASRPTVGGYTF. The CDR3 DNA sequence: TGCGCCAGCAGGCCGACAGTCGGTGGCTACACCTTC.

This clonotype was found many times. The chain links TRBV2 to TRBJ1-5; 7 bases align to TRBD1. The CDR3 is 15 residues long. J gave up 0 bases and V 6 bases, and 5 bases lay outside the gene matches. The V gene's germline CDR1 is SNHLY and CDR2 FYNNEI. CDR3 residues: CASRADRISNQPQHF. The CDR3 region has the DNA TGTGCCAGCAGAGCGGACAGGATTAGCAATCAGCCCCAGCATTTT.

This clonotype came up many times. The genes are TRBV27 and TRBJ2-7; D may be TRBD1 (5 bases). The CDR3 totals 11 residues. Germline values: CDR1 MNHEY, CDR2 SMNVEV (reference sequence). Trimming left V 6 bases short and J 7 bases short, with 10 bases between. CDR3 sequence (DNA): TGTGCCAGCAGCCTTAAGGGGGAGCAGTACTTC. Translating it yields CASSLKGEQYF.

This clonotype has just a few counts. This chain uses TRBV14 with TRBJ1-5, with D possibly TRBD1 on 6 matching bases. Trimming pared 6 bases from V and 2 bases from J, leaving 11 bases between. The CDR3 is 14 amino acids. CDR1 is SGHDN, CDR2 FVKESK, per germline. CDR3 coding DNA: TGTGCCAGCAGTAAGGGGGGGGGCAATCAGCCCCAGCATTTT. It translates to CASSKGGGNQPQHF.

V and J are TRBV27 and TRBJ2-1, with D possibly TRBD1 on 5 matching bases. This CDR3 has 16 residues. Germline loops: CDR1 MNHEY, CDR2 SMNVEV (reference sequence). V was cut by 3 bases and J by 0 bases, with 12 bases left in between. DNA of the CDR3: TGTGCCAGCAGTTTGGACACTCCGAGCTCCTACAATGAGCAGTTCTTC. Translated: CASSLDTPSSYNEQFF.

In its sample, this clonotype was seen many times. The chain uses TRBV12-3 or TRBV12-4 and TRBJ1-5; maybe TRBD1 (5 bases). Trimming cost V 6 bases and J 4 bases, with 16 bases left between them. This CDR3 spans 15 amino acids. The CDR3 loop is CASRNRDGRNQPQHF. The DNA of the CDR3 is TGTGCCAGCAGGAATCGGGACGGAAGAAATCAGCCCCAGCATTTT.

The sample holds many counts of this clonotype. V is TRBV7-9 and J is TRBJ2-2, with 7 bases matching TRBD2. In germline, CDR1 is SEHNR, CDR2 FQNEAQ (reference sequence). The CDR3 consists of 12 residues. V shed 11 bases and J 6 bases; nucleotides not matched to a gene: 6. This CDR3 is CAPGEGPGELFF. As DNA, the CDR3 is TGTGCCCCCGGGGAGGGTCCCGGGGAGCTGTTTTTT.

This clonotype was counted many times. The chain couples TRBV10-3 to TRBJ2-7, with D possibly matching TRBD1 (5 bases). The germline V and J ends were trimmed by 10 bases and 2 bases, with 9 bases remaining between them. Looked up from germline, CDR1 is ENHRY and CDR2 is SYGVKD. The CDR3 consists of 11 residues. The CDR3 DNA is TGTGCCAGCTCAGGGACCTACGAGCAGTACTTC. Translating gives CASSGTYEQYF.

This clonotype was counted many times. CDR3 sequence reads: CASSSLDLLGTYNEQFF. The CDR3 DNA reads as TGCGCCAGCAGCTCCCTCGACTTACTAGGGACCTACAATGAGCAGTTCTTC. The rearrangement joins TRBV5-1 to TRBJ2-1; weak D call: TRBD2 (5 bases). Trimming took 3 bases from V and 2 from J, leaving 18 bases between them. Germline CDR1 is SGHRS and CDR2 is YFSETQ. This CDR3 spans 17 amino acids.

This clonotype was found many times. This rearrangement joins TRBV2 to TRBJ2-7; 8 bases align to TRBD1. The CDR3 is 15 residues long. V shed 4 bases and J 2 bases; nucleotides not matched to a gene: 7. In germline, CDR1 is SNHLY, CDR2 FYNNEI. In DNA form, the CDR3 reads TGTGCCAGCAGTGGTCAGGGGGCGATCCCCTACGAGCAGTACTTC. The encoded protein is CASSGQGAIPYEQYF. The variable domain in full, completed from reference TRBV2 and TRBJ2-7, reads EPEVTQTPSHQVTQMGQEVILRCVPISNHLYFYWYRQILGQKVEFLVSFYNNEISEKSEIFDDQFSVERPDGSNFTLKIRSTKLEDSAMYFCASSGQGAIPYEQYFGPGTRLTVT.

With respect to this clonotype: This may come from a read error, since a much larger clone is one base off. J is TRBJ1-2 and V is TRBV20-1; D remains ambiguous. The CDR3 length is 13 residues. The germline gives CDR1 DFQATT, CDR2 SNEGSKA (reference sequence). Trimming stripped 0 bases from V and 7 bases from J, with 12 bases between. CDR3 region: CSAREAVGIGYTF. CDR3 nucleotides: TGCAGTGCTAGAGAAGCAGTGGGCATTGGCTACACCTTC.

Only a few counts were recorded for this clonotype. The rearrangement uses TRBV27 and TRBJ2-1; 9 bases map to TRBD2. The germline gives CDR1 MNHEY, CDR2 SMNVEV (reference sequence). This CDR3 region has 16 residues. Trimming took 5 bases from V and 0 from J; bases not matched to a gene: 5. The CDR3 bases are TGTGCCAGCAGTCCGCGGGGGGGGAGCTCCTACAATGAGCAGTTCTTC. This gives the protein CASSPRGGSSYNEQFF.

The rearrangement links TRBV12-3 or TRBV12-4 to TRBJ1-5; D remains ambiguous. This CDR3 is built from 14 residues. Trimming stripped 8 bases from V and 7 bases from J, with 18 bases between. This CDR3 reads CASSLWPEDQPQHF. The CDR3 DNA reads as TGTGCCAGCTCCCTGTGGCCCGAGGACCAGCCCCAGCATTTT.

This clonotype was detected ten times or more. This CDR3 is CASSLPGTVEAFF. As DNA, the CDR3 is TGTGCCAGCAGCTTACCGGGAACCGTTGAAGCTTTCTTT. This rearrangement joins TRBV7-9 to TRBJ1-1; no clear D gene. The CDR3 loop spans 13 amino acids. Germline-derived CDR1 and CDR2 are SEHNR and FQNEAQ (reference sequence). The V gene lost 2 bases and the J gene lost 7 bases, with 11 bases spanning the gap.

This clonotype was seen repeatedly, ten times or more. This chain uses TRBV7-2 with TRBJ2-5, with 11 positions matching TRBD2. Losses at the gene ends were 0 bases for V and 0 bases for J; bases not matched to a gene: 3. The CDR3 totals 17 residues. Per the germline V gene, CDR1 is SGHTA and CDR2 is FQGNSA. The CDR3 DNA follows: TGTGCCAGCAGCTTAGCACTAGCGGGGGCCAACCAAGAGACCCAGTACTTC. It codes for CASSLALAGANQETQYF.

The chain couples TRBV27 to TRBJ1-2, with 10 bases that match TRBD1. V dropped 6 bases and J dropped 7; count of bases not matched to a gene: 14. Germline lookup yields CDR1 MNHEY and CDR2 SMNVEV (reference sequence). The CDR3 is 16 amino acids. In DNA form, the CDR3 reads TGTGCCAGCAGACCGGGGGGACAGGGGACGGATCGTGGCTACACCTTC. Its protein product is CASRPGGQGTDRGYTF.

This clonotype was recorded at least ten times. The chain combines TRBV12-3 or TRBV12-4 with TRBJ1-6; D gene unclear. V lost 1 base, J lost 9 bases, and 10 bases lay in between. The CDR3 totals 14 residues. CDR3 coding DNA: TGTGCCAGCAGTTTAGGGCATTTTTTTTCACCCCTCCACTTT. Its protein is CASSLGHFFSPLHF.

This clonotype turned up a few times. The chain is built from TRBV7-9 and TRBJ1-2; 8 bases are a match to TRBD1. Germline assignment: CDR1 SEHNR and CDR2 FQNEAQ (reference sequence). V shed 2 bases and J 3 bases; nucleotides not matched to a gene: 14. The length of the CDR3 is 18 residues. In nucleotides, the CDR3 is TGTGCCAGCAGCTTACCCGGACAGGGTGGAGGACCCGACTATGGCTACACCTTC. It translates to CASSLPGQGGGPDYGYTF.

This clonotype was counted ten times or more. The rearrangement joins TRBV25-1 to TRBJ2-2, with TRBD1 matching over 7 bases. J was trimmed by 0 bases and V by 4 bases; bases with no gene match: 2. This CDR3 is built from 15 residues. Germline CDR1 reads MGHDK; CDR2 reads SYGVNS. DNA for the CDR3: TGTGCCAGCAGTGCCGGGACAGCGAACACCGGGGAGCTGTTTTTT. Its translation is CASSAGTANTGELFF. Full variable domain (remainder filled in from reference TRBV25-1 and TRBJ2-2): EADIYQTPRYLVIGTGKKITLECSQTMGHDKMYWYQQDPGMELHLIHYSYGVNSTEKGDLSSESTVSRIRTEHFPLTLESARPSHTSQYLCASSAGTANTGELFFGEGSRLTVL.

The chain links TRBV5-4 to TRBJ1-2, with D tentatively TRBD1 (6 bases). Trimming cost V 4 bases and J 4 bases, with 11 bases left between them. This CDR3 has 13 residues. The germline V gene has CDR1 SGHNT and CDR2 YYREEE (reference sequence). CDR3 loop: CASSQQGFYGYTF. The CDR3 nucleotides are TGTGCCAGCAGCCAACAGGGCTTCTATGGCTACACCTTC.